The sample holds a few counts of the clone carrying this T cell receptor (beta chain). Its target is not known. V was trimmed by 2 bases and J by 0 bases, leaving 13 bases between them. Germline loops: CDR1 MNHNY, CDR2 SVGAGI (reference sequence). There are 16 residues in the CDR3. The authors drew around 11 milliliters of peripheral blood from each donor. These data originate in a study of blood T cells in healthy people across ages. Study-wide findings and caveats: Roughly linear declines in TCR beta diversity per million T cells occurred with age.

Using a J-beta primer mix together with a sample-barcoded 5' primer, a second PCR was run for about 6 to 11 cycles. TCRdb redid the calling of the 5' RACE reads with MiXCR, one entry per CDR3 protein. This sample has hundreds of thousands of distinct CDR3 sequences; 45% to 50% occur once, and the top ten carry roughly 13%. This sequence was found in a man aged 25 to 45 in good health. This chain joins TRBV6-6 and TRBJ1-1; D is possibly TRBD1 (5 bases). Sequenced material: blood. CDR3 nucleotides: TGTGCCAGCAGTTACCCCGACAGAACCCTGAACACTGAAGCTTTCTTT. It specifies CASSYPDRTLNTEAFF.